Following are 5 T cell receptor beta chains from one sample sequenced in a study of cytomegalovirus exposure and HLA in healthy donors. PCR primers comprised 60 Vbeta and 13 Jbeta primers. Here immunoSEQ multiplex PCR was the method, and the copy in TCRdb shows in-frame clones only, minus some. The data show roughly 240,000 clones, with more than 70% seen just once and around 0.45% held by the top ten. The sequenced sample was PBMCs. The receptors here all came from a boy younger than 18 in good health and CMV-seronegative.

The sample holds one count of this clone. This chain connects TRBV19 to TRBJ1-2; no firm D call. The germline V gene encodes CDR1 LNHDA and CDR2 SQIVND (reference sequence). This CDR3 region has 13 residues. The V end lost 6 bases, the J end lost 4 bases, and 12 bases lay between the germline ends. The CDR3 DNA reads TGTGCCAGTAGGTTCCTCGCGTTCTATGGCTACACCTTC. This codes for CASRFLAFYGYTF. Complete variable domain (other parts from reference TRBV19 and TRBJ1-2): DGGITQSPKYLFRKEGQNVTLSCEQNLNHDAMYWYRQDPGQGLRLIYYSQIVNDFQKGDIAEGYSVSREKKESFPLTVTSAQKNPTAFYLCASRFLAFYGYTFGSGTRLTVV.

This chain uses TRBV29-1 with TRBJ1-2; D may be TRBD1 (6 bases). The CDR3 covers 13 residues. Germline V gives CDR1 SQVTM, CDR2 ANQGSEA. V shed 5 bases and J shed 3 bases, with 13 bases lying between them. CDR3 in DNA: TGCAGCGTTACAGGGAATCGGGACTATGGCTACACCTTC. Its translation: CSVTGNRDYGYTF.

The rearrangement uses TRBV7-8 and TRBJ1-4, with D tentatively TRBD1 (5 bases). V lost 0 bases and J lost 4, with 6 bases in between. This CDR3 is built from 14 residues. In germline, CDR1 is SGHVS, CDR2 FQNEAQ. The CDR3 spells CASSLARDNEKLFF. The CDR3 DNA is TGTGCCAGCAGCTTAGCCAGGGATAATGAAAAACTGTTTTTT.

The rearrangement links TRBV12-5 to TRBJ1-1, with TRBD1 identical over 8 bases. Germline CDR1 reads LGHNT; CDR2 reads FRNRAP. The trim removed 3 bases at V and 3 bases at J, leaving 3 bases unmatched. This CDR3 is 14 amino acids long. CDR3 in amino acids: CASGLQGGDTEAFF. The CDR3 DNA reads TGTGCTAGTGGTTTACAGGGGGGAGACACTGAAGCTTTCTTT.

V gene TRBV6-6 combines with J gene TRBJ2-5, with 7 bases aligning to TRBD2. The CDR3 is 15 residues long. V gave up 4 bases and J gave up 4 bases; unmatched junction bases: 9. Germline-derived CDR1 and CDR2 are MNHNY and SVGAGI (reference sequence). CDR3 region: CASSWGGEGPETQYF. The CDR3 nucleotides read TGTGCCAGCAGTTGGGGGGGGGAGGGCCCAGAGACCCAGTACTTC.